Listed below are T cell receptor beta chains from one sample, sequenced in a study of regulatory T cells in long-lasting Graves disease. Via MiXCR, TCRdb re-called the multiplex PCR reads, giving one row per CDR3 protein. The data contain some 330,000 distinct CDR3 sequences, about 23% of them singletons. The source material was peripheral blood mononuclear cells (PBMCs), sampled when the disease was refractory, from a patient treated with antithyroid drugs. The origin of the receptors is a woman in her thirties or forties with Graves disease. The CDR3 runs from the conserved cysteine through the conserved F or W. Expanded clones get a size class; other rows say once, few or many, or leave the size out.

v_call	clone_size	j_call	cdr3_aa
TRBV28	many	TRBJ1-5	CASRTGASGNQPQHF
TRBV27	-	TRBJ2-5	CASQASGETQYF
TRBV29-1	few	TRBJ2-5	CSVVLGDQETQYF
TRBV7-3	-	TRBJ2-1	CASSPGLAGGPQYNEQFF
TRBV12-3/TRBV12-4	many	TRBJ2-7	CASSPQGGGAVGYYEQYF
TRBV28	many	TRBJ2-5	CASSFWDPGLEETQYF
TRBV27	many	TRBJ2-7	CASSHGLGLAPHEQYF
TRBV5-1	-	TRBJ2-1	CASSLAGTGDGEGEQFF
TRBV20-1	-	TRBJ2-5	CNAREPRQETQYF
TRBV2	many	TRBJ2-7	CASSGTSDYEQYF
TRBV19	-	TRBJ2-2	CASRARTGELFF
TRBV5-1	many	TRBJ1-2	CASGQGQPNYGYTF
TRBV28	-	TRBJ2-3	CASSMDRGWGTDTQYF
TRBV7-3	-	TRBJ2-2	CASSLGRENTGELFF
TRBV5-6	few	TRBJ2-2	CASSLLFWEGQGSNTGELFF
TRBV27	many	TRBJ1-6	CASSPTAGQGVGSPLHF
TRBV28	-	TRBJ1-5	CASSLRRNSNQPQHF
TRBV28	many	TRBJ2-6	CASDTQGSGANVLTF
TRBV19	-	TRBJ1-6	CASSSGTDHSPLHF
TRBV10-2	few	TRBJ1-3	CASRPMSSGNTIYF
TRBV28	many	TRBJ1-2	CASSRDLRAIGGYTF
TRBV24-1	few	TRBJ2-7	CATSDPWTAKQYF
TRBV10-3	few	TRBJ1-1	CAISESQSEAFF
TRBV12-3/TRBV12-4	many	TRBJ1-1	CASSSRTVDTEAFF
TRBV20-1	many	TRBJ2-7	CSARYSGSVYEQYF
TRBV28	-	TRBJ1-2	CASSSSTGSSYGYTF
TRBV20-1	-	TRBJ1-1	CSAGRWGAQNTEAFF
TRBV12-3/TRBV12-4	many	TRBJ2-4	CASSSAWGGPAKNIQYF
TRBV2	many	TRBJ1-2	CASSEARSGKANYGYTF
TRBV15	many	TRBJ1-2	CATSGRTGGSYGYTF
TRBV28	many	TRBJ2-7	CASNRGDSRSEQYF
TRBV28	many	TRBJ1-1	CASSGQGWGNTEAFF
TRBV28	-	TRBJ2-5	CASYSGVNPYNEQYF